Listed below are T cell receptor beta chains from one sample, sequenced in a study of persistence of HIV-infected CD4 T cells. Antigen specificity for these receptors is unknown. Sequencing was performed with immunoSEQ multiplex PCR; in TCRdb, only in-frame clones are kept and a portion is missing. Found here are about 32,000 clones, roughly 71% of them singletons; the top ten hold approximately 1.5%. The sample was CD4+ T cells sorted from PBMCs after approximately 19-hour stimulation, taken from a patient who received antiretroviral therapy. The receptors here all came from an adult man with HIV who was CMV-seropositive. CDR3s include the opening cysteine and the closing phenylalanine or tryptophan. The D gene is left open where the match is weak. Some rows mark clone size as missing; the rest say once, few, many or name a class of expanded clone.

V	D	J	size	CDR3	DNA
TRBV4-2	NA	TRBJ1-5	NA	CASSQDIGRDQPQHF	TGTGCCAGCAGCCAAGATATTGGAAGGGATCAGCCCCAGCATTTT
TRBV5-4	NA	TRBJ1-1	NA	CASSLRELNTEAFF	TGTGCCAGCAGCTTGAGGGAGTTGAACACTGAAGCTTTCTTT
TRBV18	NA	TRBJ1-6	NA	CASSPRGNNSPLHF	TGTGCCAGCTCACCGAGAGGGAATAATTCACCCCTCCACTTT
TRBV5-4	TRBD1	TRBJ2-5	NA	CASKETGPGETQYF	TGTGCCAGCAAGGAGACAGGGCCTGGAGAGACCCAGTACTTC
TRBV10-2	NA	TRBJ1-1	NA	CASSASSLNTEAFF	TGCGCCAGCAGTGCGTCGTCGTTGAACACTGAAGCTTTCTTT
TRBV28	NA	TRBJ1-4	NA	CASGGLGGEKLFF	TGTGCCAGCGGCGGGCTGGGAGGTGAAAAACTGTTTTTT
TRBV28	NA	TRBJ1-3	NA	CASSLEIFKGNTIYF	TGTGCCAGCAGTTTGGAGATTTTTAAGGGAAACACCATATATTTT
TRBV24-1	NA	TRBJ2-7	NA	CATSDTGPPYEQYF	TGTGCCACCAGTGATACGGGCCCTCCGTACGAGCAGTACTTC
TRBV5-5	TRBD2	TRBJ2-2	NA	CASSFRLAGANTGELFF	TGTGCCAGCAGCTTTAGGCTAGCGGGGGCTAACACCGGGGAGCTGTTTTTT
TRBV28	NA	TRBJ1-2	few	CASNPSGSMGAYGYTF	TGTGCCAGCAACCCATCGGGTTCGATGGGGGCCTATGGCTACACCTTC
TRBV3-1/TRBV3-2	NA	TRBJ2-7	few	CASSHAGLKQYF	TGTGCCAGCAGCCACGCAGGGTTGAAGCAGTACTTC
TRBV19	TRBD1	TRBJ2-1	NA	CAISRRTGDDEQFF	TGTGCCATCTCCCGTCGGACAGGGGACGATGAGCAGTTCTTC
TRBV19	TRBD1	TRBJ1-3	NA	CASSPHTSDRRGSSGNTIYF	TGTGCCAGTAGTCCCCATACCTCGGACAGGAGGGGCTCTTCTGGAAACACCATATATTTT
TRBV7-2	NA	TRBJ2-7	NA	CASSLEGGRWNEQYF	TGTGCCAGCAGCTTAGAGGGGGGCCGGTGGAACGAGCAGTACTTC
TRBV9	TRBD1	TRBJ2-3	NA	CASSAQTGFRTDTQYF	TGTGCCAGCAGCGCCCAGACAGGGTTCAGGACAGATACGCAGTATTTT
TRBV6-5	TRBD1	TRBJ2-7	NA	CASSSGTGPSEQYF	TGTGCCAGCAGCTCCGGGACAGGGCCGAGCGAGCAGTACTTC
TRBV28	NA	TRBJ1-4	NA	CASSLLLQGNEKLFF	TGTGCCAGCAGCTTACTCCTCCAGGGAAATGAAAAACTGTTTTTT
TRBV12-3/TRBV12-4	NA	TRBJ1-1	NA	CASSFTGDEAFF	TGTGCCAGCAGTTTTACCGGAGATGAAGCTTTCTTT
TRBV29-1	NA	TRBJ2-7	few	CSTSLRRGEEQYF	TGCAGCACATCCCTGAGGAGGGGCGAGGAGCAGTACTTC
TRBV7-8	TRBD1	TRBJ2-7	NA	CASSLPGQGYEQYF	TGTGCCAGCAGTCTACCGGGACAGGGCTACGAGCAGTACTTC
TRBV21-1	NA	TRBJ2-7	NA	CASSKGFGGTEQYF	TGTGCCAGCAGCAAAGGTTTCGGGGGTACCGAGCAGTACTTC
TRBV29-1	NA	TRBJ2-7	few	CSVGKDSYEQYF	TGCAGCGTTGGCAAGGACTCCTACGAGCAGTACTTC
TRBV6-2/TRBV6-3	NA	TRBJ1-2	NA	CASSYSRGIGGYTF	TGTGCCAGCAGTTACTCGAGGGGGATCGGCGGCTACACCTTC
TRBV20-1	TRBD1	TRBJ1-1	few	CSASPRTGAGEAFF	TGCAGTGCTAGTCCCCGGACAGGGGCAGGTGAAGCTTTCTTT
TRBV15	TRBD1	TRBJ2-3	NA	CATSRDRTGGTSTDTQYF	TGTGCCACCAGCAGAGATAGGACAGGGGGAACTAGCACAGATACGCAGTATTTT
TRBV19	NA	TRBJ1-3	NA	CASSANSGNTIYF	TGTGCCAGTAGTGCGAACTCTGGAAACACCATATATTTT
TRBV2	TRBD1	TRBJ1-2	NA	CATGTGDSVGGYTF	TGTGCCACCGGGACAGGGGATTCAGTAGGCGGCTACACCTTC
TRBV6-1	NA	TRBJ1-2	NA	CASSERGYGYTF	TGTGCCAGCAGTGAAAGGGGTTATGGCTACACCTTC
TRBV19	NA	TRBJ1-4	few	CASNHNPTEKLFF	TGTGCCAGTAATCACAACCCTACCGAAAAACTGTTTTTT
TRBV5-5	NA	TRBJ1-5	NA	CASSPDVSNQPQHF	TGTGCCAGCAGCCCGGACGTTAGCAATCAGCCCCAGCATTTT
TRBV2	NA	TRBJ1-4	NA	CASSWLTNEKLFF	TGTGCCAGCAGTTGGTTAACTAATGAAAAACTGTTTTTT
TRBV27	NA	TRBJ1-6	NA	CASSSGPSPLHF	TGTGCCAGCAGTTCCGGACCGTCACCCCTCCACTTT
TRBV18	TRBD1	TRBJ1-3	NA	CASSPPGTGGNTIYF	TGTGCCAGCTCACCACCCGGGACAGGAGGAAACACCATATATTTT
TRBV5-6	NA	TRBJ1-2	NA	CASSLRPQGGYTF	TGTGCCAGCAGCTTGAGACCTCAAGGAGGCTACACCTTC
TRBV6-5	NA	TRBJ1-5	NA	CASKQPYSNQPQHF	TGTGCCAGCAAACAGCCTTATAGCAATCAGCCCCAGCATTTT
TRBV5-5	TRBD1	TRBJ2-7	NA	CASSRNRGAPYEQYF	TGTGCCAGCAGCCGGAACAGGGGGGCCCCCTACGAGCAGTACTTC
TRBV28	NA	TRBJ1-4	NA	CASRLPGLTNEKLFF	TGTGCCAGCAGATTACCGGGTTTGACTAATGAAAAGCTGTTTTTT
TRBV6-6	NA	TRBJ2-5	NA	CASSYSGQKETQYF	TGTGCCAGCAGTTACTCGGGACAAAAAGAGACCCAGTACTTC
TRBV28	NA	TRBJ2-7	NA	CASSSGNPPEQYF	TGTGCCAGCAGTTCGGGGAACCCCCCCGAGCAGTACTTC
TRBV6-5	NA	TRBJ2-2	NA	CASSWGMGNTGELFF	TGTGCCAGCAGTTGGGGGATGGGTAACACCGGGGAGCTGTTTTTT
TRBV28	NA	TRBJ1-5	few	CASSFHRGNQPQHF	TGTGCCAGCAGTTTCCACAGGGGCAATCAGCCCCAGCATTTT
TRBV7-6	NA	TRBJ2-2	NA	CASSSPQTSPNTGELFF	TGTGCCAGCAGTTCACCGCAGACTTCTCCGAACACCGGGGAGCTGTTTTTT
TRBV6-5	NA	TRBJ1-1	NA	CASKGGWVKTEAFF	TGTGCCAGCAAGGGGGGTTGGGTTAAGACTGAAGCTTTCTTT
TRBV27	TRBD1	TRBJ2-7	NA	CASSPRQQGGSYEQYF	TGTGCCAGCAGTCCGCGCCAACAGGGGGGATCCTACGAGCAGTACTTC
TRBV18	NA	TRBJ2-7	few	CASSPPTGQTYEQYF	TGTGCCAGCTCACCACCGACCGGACAGACCTACGAGCAGTACTTC
TRBV3-1/TRBV3-2	NA	TRBJ1-4	NA	CASSPTALNEKLFF	TGTGCCAGCAGCCCGACGGCTTTAAATGAAAAACTGTTTTTT
TRBV28	TRBD1	TRBJ1-2	NA	CASSSGTELWDGYTF	TGTGCCAGCAGTTCCGGGACAGAACTTTGGGATGGCTACACCTTC
TRBV2	NA	TRBJ1-2	NA	CASSPRQSQGYTF	TGTGCCAGCAGTCCCAGACAGAGTCAAGGCTACACCTTC
TRBV2	NA	TRBJ1-1	NA	CASSDRVNTEAFF	TGTGCCAGCAGTGACAGAGTGAACACTGAAGCTTTCTTT
TRBV6-6	NA	TRBJ2-1	once	CASSYWVHNEQFF	TGTGCCAGCAGTTACTGGGTCCACAATGAGCAGTTCTTC
TRBV3-1/TRBV3-2	NA	TRBJ2-1	NA	CASSQGRREQFF	TGTGCCAGCAGCCAAGGACGCCGAGAGCAGTTCTTC
TRBV25-1	NA	TRBJ1-6	NA	CASSESGPNNSPLHF	TGTGCCAGCAGTGAATCAGGACCCAATAATTCACCCCTCCACTTT
TRBV18	TRBD1	TRBJ1-1	NA	CASSTTGTTEAFF	TGTGCCAGCTCCACGACAGGGACCACTGAAGCTTTCTTT
TRBV29-1	TRBD2	TRBJ2-3	NA	CSVFLAGGPTDTQYF	TGCAGCGTCTTCTTAGCGGGGGGGCCAACAGATACGCAGTATTTT
TRBV28	NA	TRBJ1-6	medium-sized	CASSLPTGYYSPLHF	TGTGCCAGCAGTTTACCCACAGGGTATTATTCACCCCTCCACTTT
TRBV19	NA	TRBJ2-1	NA	CASSTLTRRYEQFF	TGTGCCAGTAGTACCTTGACAAGGAGATATGAGCAGTTCTTC
TRBV6-6	TRBD1	TRBJ1-6	few	CASSSGQGPSPLHF	TGTGCCAGCAGTTCCGGACAGGGACCTTCACCCCTCCACTTT
TRBV21-1	NA	TRBJ2-5	NA	CASSKAGRRETQYF	TGTGCCAGCAGCAAAGCGGGCAGGAGAGAGACCCAGTACTTC
TRBV18	NA	TRBJ1-4	NA	CASSPGMGEKLFF	TGTGCCAGCTCACCAGGGATGGGCGAAAAACTGTTTTTT
TRBV2	NA	TRBJ1-1	few	CASNYKTNTEAFF	TGTGCCAGCAATTACAAAACTAACACTGAAGCTTTCTTT